These 23 T cell receptor beta chains were sequenced from one sample in a study of PD-L1 blockade in urothelial cancer. As to time point: peripheral blood 6 weeks after treatment start. Clones were read by immunoSEQ multiplex PCR, and TCRdb kept only the in-frame ones, dropping some. This table has tens of thousands of clones, about nine tenths appearing once. Sequences were derived from PBMCs, sampled around atezolizumab (anti-PD-L1) treatment. The receptors stem from a man aged 55 to 70 with urothelial cancer.

The chain couples TRBV4-2 to TRBJ2-1; D is possibly TRBD1 (5 bases). The germline gives CDR1 LGHNA, CDR2 YNFKEQ. Trimming pared 1 base from V and 7 bases from J, leaving 14 bases between. This CDR3 has 15 residues. CDR3 nucleotide sequence: TGTGCCAGCAGCCAAGTTCAGGGTTTCCGGAATGAGCAGTTCTTC. Protein: CASSQVQGFRNEQFF.

V and J are TRBV29-1 and TRBJ1-2; 8 positions agree with TRBD1. J gave up 8 bases and V 4 bases, and 3 bases lay outside the gene matches. There are 11 residues in the CDR3. Germline assignment: CDR1 SQVTM and CDR2 ANQGSEA. The CDR3 is CSVATGGGYTF. CDR3 in DNA: TGCAGCGTTGCTACAGGGGGAGGCTACACCTTC.

The CDR3 is CASSLTAGGVHEQYF. In nucleotides, the CDR3 is TGTGCCAGCAGTTTGACCGCGGGGGGGGTCCACGAGCAGTACTTC. The rearrangement uses TRBV27 and TRBJ2-7; 9 nucleotides agree with TRBD2. The V gene end was trimmed by 3 bases and the J gene end by 5 bases; junction bases not matched to a gene: 8. The CDR3 loop spans 15 amino acids. The germline CDR1 and CDR2 sequences are MNHEY and SMNVEV (reference sequence).

J is TRBJ2-7 and V is TRBV7-6; D call uncertain. The CDR3 sequence is 14 residues long. Germline-derived CDR1 and CDR2 are SGHVS and FNYEAQ. The V and J ends lost 1 base and 5 bases respectively, with 12 bases between them. The DNA for the CDR3 is TGTGCCAGCAGCTTAGAGGTTAGCTGGAACGAGCAGTACTTC. Its translation is CASSLEVSWNEQYF.

The chain couples TRBV7-9 to TRBJ2-3; 10 positions match TRBD2. Losses at the gene ends were 1 base for V and 4 bases for J; bases not matched to a gene: 8. CDR1 is SEHNR and CDR2 is FQNEAQ in the germline V gene (reference sequence). The CDR3 spans 17 residues. The CDR3 here is CASSLGSLAGAADTQYF. CDR3 coding DNA: TGTGCCAGCAGCTTAGGTTCGCTAGCGGGAGCCGCAGATACGCAGTATTTT.

V gene TRBV27 combines with J gene TRBJ2-3; weak D call: TRBD2 (5 bases). This CDR3 has 14 residues. V was clipped by 5 bases and J by 5 bases, with 14 bases between them. The V gene's germline CDR1 is MNHEY and CDR2 SMNVEV (reference sequence). As DNA, the CDR3 is TGTGCCAGCAGTCCTAGCTCCCCTGTAGATACGCAGTATTTT. It is translated as CASSPSSPVDTQYF.

This sequence joins TRBV6-6 and TRBJ1-1; tentative D call: TRBD1 (6 bases). The CDR3 spans 14 residues. Per germline, CDR1 MNHNY and CDR2 SVGAGI (reference sequence). The V and J ends lost 6 bases and 3 bases respectively, with 14 bases between them. In nucleotides, the CDR3 is TGTGCCAGCAGCCCAGCCTACAGGGACACTGAAGCTTTCTTT. The encoded protein is CASSPAYRDTEAFF.

The chain employs TRBV7-9 and TRBJ2-6; D is perhaps TRBD1 (5 bases). The germline V gene encodes CDR1 SEHNR and CDR2 FQNEAQ (reference sequence). Trimming removed 7 bases at V and 0 bases at J, with 10 bases between. This CDR3 is built from 15 residues. The CDR3 loop is CASTLGVSGANVLTF. The CDR3 nucleotides read TGTGCCAGCACGCTAGGGGTCTCTGGGGCCAACGTCCTGACTTTC.

The chain recombines TRBV7-8 with TRBJ1-4; 7 bases line up with TRBD1. CDR1 is SGHVS and CDR2 is FQNEAQ in the germline V gene. J gave up 0 bases and V 5 bases, and 9 bases lay outside the gene matches. The CDR3 loop spans 17 amino acids. DNA for the CDR3: TGTGCCAGCAGCCTTCGGGACAGTCCTTCAACTAATGAAAAACTGTTTTTT. Translated, it gives CASSLRDSPSTNEKLFF.

The rearrangement joins TRBV9 to TRBJ1-5, with D unclear. V lost 0 bases and J 7 bases, leaving 14 bases between the germline ends. The germline V gene has CDR1 SGDLS and CDR2 YYNGEE. The CDR3 totals 15 residues. The CDR3 sequence: CASSVDVRAGQPQHF. CDR3 nucleotide sequence: TGTGCCAGCAGCGTAGACGTGCGTGCGGGGCAGCCCCAGCATTTT. Combining the CDR3 with reference TRBV9 and TRBJ1-5 gives the whole variable domain DSGVTQTPKHLITATGQRVTLRCSPRSGDLSVYWYQQSLDQGLQFLIQYYNGEERAKGNILERFSAQQFPDLHSELNLSSLELGDSALYFCASSVDVRAGQPQHFGDGTRLSIL.

The chain has TRBV29-1 and TRBJ2-3, with D maybe TRBD1 (5 bases). The germline gives CDR1 SQVTM, CDR2 ANQGSEA. V lost 0 bases to trimming and J lost 4 bases, with 17 bases between them. This CDR3 comprises 16 residues. The CDR3 sequence: CSVEDPRQGGPDTQYF. The CDR3 bases are TGCAGCGTTGAAGATCCCCGGCAGGGTGGCCCAGATACGCAGTATTTT.

The chain has TRBV6-1 and TRBJ2-3, with D possibly TRBD2 on 5 matching bases. From germline, CDR1 is MNHNS and CDR2 SASEGT. The CDR3 contains 16 residues. Trimming left V 4 bases short and J 0 bases short, with 14 bases between. The CDR3 protein is CASSVPSRASTDTQYF. The DNA of the CDR3 is TGTGCCAGCAGTGTGCCTAGCCGGGCGAGCACAGATACGCAGTATTTT.

The J gene is TRBJ2-3, the V gene TRBV6-4; D is perhaps TRBD2 (6 bases). V was clipped by 5 bases and J by 6 bases, with 18 bases between them. The CDR3 has 15 residues. Germline CDR1 MRHNA, CDR2 SNTAGT. The CDR3 sequence is CASSKTREEMDTQYF. DNA of the CDR3: TGTGCCAGCAGTAAAACTAGGGAGGAAATGGATACGCAGTATTTT.

The chain carries TRBV7-9 and TRBJ2-5; possible D gene TRBD1, 6 bases. CDR3 size: 16 residues. Germline loops: CDR1 SEHNR, CDR2 FQNEAQ (reference sequence). V was cut by 2 bases and J by 3 bases, with 16 bases left in between. DNA of the CDR3: TGTGCCAGCAGCTTAAACGGATGGACAGCTAAAGAGACCCAGTACTTC. Its protein is CASSLNGWTAKETQYF.

The V and J genes are TRBV19 and TRBJ1-1; D call uncertain. Germline loops: CDR1 LNHDA, CDR2 SQIVND (reference sequence). This CDR3 has 13 amino acids. The V end was cut by 3 bases, the J end by 6 bases, with 11 bases between. DNA of the CDR3: TGTGCCAGTAGTATGGGTGGGAGAGCTGAAGCTTTCTTT. Encoded protein: CASSMGGRAEAFF.

This clone has a single count. The chain carries TRBV7-3 and TRBJ2-1, with 9 bases that match TRBD1. V trimming: 5 bases; J trimming: 5 bases; junction bases outside the gene matches: 7. Germline CDR1 and CDR2: SGHTA and FQGTGA. This CDR3 spans 15 amino acids. The CDR3 spells CASSLGTGYHNEQFF. CDR3 sequence (DNA): TGTGCCAGCAGCCTCGGGACAGGGTACCACAATGAGCAGTTCTTC.

This clone was detected once. In nucleotides, the CDR3 is TGTGCCAGCTCACCCATAGGGGACTACGAGCAGTACTTC. Translating gives CASSPIGDYEQYF. The chain has TRBV18 and TRBJ2-7; tentative D call: TRBD1 (5 bases). Germline V CDR1 and CDR2: KGHSH, LQKENI. V was shortened by 3 bases and J by 3 bases, with 9 bases between the two germline ends. The CDR3 consists of 13 residues.

V usage is TRBV5-6 and J usage is TRBJ1-2; 12 bases fit TRBD1. Germline loops: CDR1 SGHDT, CDR2 YYEEEE. The CDR3 consists of 16 residues. Losses at the gene ends were 4 bases for V and 4 bases for J; bases not matched to a gene: 8. The CDR3 DNA sequence: TGTGCCAGCAGCAGGGGACAGGGGGCTCTGGGCTATGGCTACACCTTC. Translating it yields CASSRGQGALGYGYTF. The whole variable domain, remainder taken from reference TRBV5-6 and TRBJ1-2, is DAGVTQSPTHLIKTRGQQVTLRCSPKSGHDTVSWYQQALGQGPQFIFQYYEEEERQRGNFPDRFSGHQFPNYSSELNVNALLLGDSALYLCASSRGQGALGYGYTFGSGTRLTVV.

The rearrangement uses TRBV7-2 and TRBJ2-4; tentatively, D is TRBD2 (6 bases). In germline, CDR1 is SGHTA, CDR2 FQGNSA. The V end was cut by 1 base, the J end by 6 bases, with 13 bases between. The CDR3 covers 15 residues. CDR3 coding DNA: TGTGCCAGCAGCTTAGGCCAAGCCGGGAGAAACATTCAGTACTTC. Its translation is CASSLGQAGRNIQYF.

The rearrangement uses TRBV14 and TRBJ2-1, with 9 bases that match TRBD1. Trimming at V came to 3 bases and at J to 7 bases, leaving 10 bases not matched to a gene. Germline V gives CDR1 SGHDN, CDR2 FVKESK. The CDR3 spans 16 residues. Here the CDR3 reads CASSHLLGTGTNEQFF. The DNA for the CDR3 is TGTGCCAGCAGCCACTTGTTAGGGACAGGGACGAATGAGCAGTTCTTC.

The V gene is TRBV6-1, the J gene TRBJ2-5, with no clear D. CDR3 length: 12 amino acids. The V end was cut by 6 bases, the J end by 9 bases, with 14 bases between. Germline V gene sequence: CDR1 MNHNS, CDR2 SASEGT. The DNA for the CDR3 is TGTGCCAGCAGACCCTCATCTACGGCCCAGTACTTC. Its translation: CASRPSSTAQYF.

J is TRBJ2-5 and V is TRBV10-3; possibly TRBD2 for D (6 bases). This CDR3 is 14 amino acids long. The germline V and J ends were trimmed by 0 bases and 5 bases, with 10 bases remaining between them. From germline, CDR1 is ENHRY and CDR2 SYGVKD. Here the CDR3 DNA reads TGTGCCATCAGTGAGTCGTGGGGGGTGGAGACCCAGTACTTC. Protein sequence: CAISESWGVETQYF.

The gene calls are TRBV7-8 and TRBJ2-7, with a tentative D call TRBD1 (5 bases). Germline-derived CDR1 and CDR2 are SGHVS and FQNEAQ. CDR3 length: 15 amino acids. Trimming stripped 5 bases from V and 1 base from J, with 15 bases between. DNA for the CDR3: TGTGCCAGCAGCGCGGACACCCTTGGGTCCTACGAGCAGTACTTC. It specifies CASSADTLGSYEQYF.